Below, 23 T cell receptor beta chains from the same sample are listed, as sequenced in a study of metastatic and nonmetastatic thyroid tumors. TCRdb re-analyzed the PCR reads through MiXCR. Counted here are about 33,000 clones, 10% to 13% occurring once; the ten biggest clones make up more than 15%. Thyroid surgery had not been preceded by any treatment in any patient. Material for sequencing was blood. All receptors derive from a female donor with papillary thyroid cancer or a benign thyroid nodule (not recorded which). Some clones in this sample may be carry-over from other donors' samples.

The gene calls are TRBV5-4 and TRBJ2-1; the D is unclear. The CDR3 sequence is 13 residues long. V lost 4 bases and J 2 bases, leaving 7 bases between the germline ends. CDR1 and CDR2 (germline): SGHNT, YYREEE (reference sequence). In nucleotides, the CDR3 is TGTGCCAGCAGCACTCCTCCCTACAATGAGCAGTTCTTC. Translating it yields CASSTPPYNEQFF.

This chain connects TRBV7-2 to TRBJ2-3; 8 bases agree with TRBD2. Germline CDR1 reads SGHTA; CDR2 reads FQGNSA. The junction had 7 bases not matched to a gene; V was cut back by 4 bases and J by 7 bases. This CDR3 comprises 14 residues. CDR3 sequence reads: CASSSAGAGNTQYF. In DNA, the CDR3 is TGTGCCAGCAGCTCAGCGGGGGCGGGGAATACGCAGTATTTT.

This clone was counted at least ten times. A read error may be the cause here, since a much bigger clone is one base away. The CDR3 carries no conserved terminal phenylalanine or tryptophan, so it likely arises from a read error. V and J are TRBV12-3 or TRBV12-4 and TRBJ2-3; the D gene is possibly TRBD2 (6 bases). The V end was cut by 6 bases, the J end by 1 base, with 11 bases between. This CDR3 has 14 amino acids. The CDR3 region has the DNA TGTGCCAGCAGGGTGCGGGGCCGCACAGATACGCAGTATCTT. Protein product: CASRVRGRTDTQYL.

This clone appeared many times. The rearrangement links TRBV20-1 to TRBJ2-1, with unresolved D. The CDR3 is 12 residues long. Germline V gene data show CDR1 as DFQATT and CDR2 as SNEGSKA (reference sequence). V lost 6 bases, J lost 0 bases, and 6 bases lay in between. CDR3 loop: CSAPGSYNEQFF. CDR3 coding DNA: TGCAGTGCCCCTGGCTCCTACAATGAGCAGTTCTTC.

The rearrangement joins TRBV5-1 to TRBJ2-3; no clear D gene. CDR3 length: 16 amino acids. V lost 0 bases and J lost 3, with 14 bases in between. CDR1 SGHRS and CDR2 YFSETQ come from the germline V gene. CDR3 DNA sequence: TGCGCCAGCAGCTTGGGCGGAGTCCGAGCTACAGATACGCAGTATTTT. This sequence encodes CASSLGGVRATDTQYF.

This clone was recorded at least ten times. This rearrangement joins TRBV28 to TRBJ1-1; a possible D gene is TRBD1 (5 bases). Germline CDR1 MDHEN, CDR2 SYDVKM. This CDR3 has 15 amino acids. V gave up 5 bases and J gave up 1 base, with 14 bases separating them. This CDR3 is CASSSAGGENTEAFF. CDR3 sequence (DNA): TGTGCCAGCAGTAGTGCTGGGGGTGAGAACACTGAAGCTTTCTTT. The whole variable domain, remainder taken from reference TRBV28 and TRBJ1-1, is DVKVTQSSRYLVKRTGEKVFLECVQDMDHENMFWYRQDPGLGLRLIYFSYDVKMKEKGDIPEGYSVSREKKERFSLILESASTNQTSMYLCASSSAGGENTEAFFGQGTRLTVV.

This clone was picked up many times. The chain combines TRBV6-1 with TRBJ1-4; TRBD1 might be the D (6 bases). Germline CDR1 MNHNS, CDR2 SASEGT. Trimming cost V 3 bases and J 8 bases, with 13 bases left between them. CDR3 length: 14 residues. CDR3 coding DNA: TGTGCCAGCAGTGACCGAACAGGACAGGAAAAACTGTTTTTT. Its translation is CASSDRTGQEKLFF.

In its sample, this clone was seen many times. The chain combines TRBV11-2 with TRBJ2-4, with D possibly being TRBD1 or TRBD2 (5 bases each). Germline assignment: CDR1 SGHAT and CDR2 FQNNGV. The V end lost 3 bases, the J end lost 0 bases, and 12 bases lay between the germline ends. The CDR3 is 16 residues long. This CDR3 is CASSFAEGLAKNIQYF. As DNA, the CDR3 is TGTGCCAGCAGCTTCGCCGAGGGGCTAGCCAAAAACATTCAGTACTTC.

This clone was observed at least ten times. A much larger clonotype is one base distant, so this may be a read error. J is TRBJ1-1 and V is TRBV12-3 or TRBV12-4, with TRBD1 as a possible D gene (6 bases). The V end was cut by 6 bases, the J end by 5 bases, with 13 bases between. The CDR3 is made up of 13 amino acids. CDR3 nucleotide sequence: TGTGCCAGCAGACGCGGCAGGGGAACTGAAGCTTTCTTT. Translated, it gives CASRRGRGTEAFF.

This clone was found many times. The chain links TRBV6-2 or TRBV6-3 to TRBJ2-3; TRBD2 agrees at 12 bases. Germline V gene sequence: CDR1 MNHEY, CDR2 SVGEGT. The CDR3 runs 14 residues. Trimming at V came to 8 bases and at J to 6 bases, leaving 6 bases not matched to a gene. CDR3 loop: CASRRTSGADTQYF. DNA of the CDR3: TGTGCCAGCCGCCGGACTAGCGGGGCGGATACGCAGTATTTT.

Many counts were recorded for this clone. This rearrangement joins TRBV12-3 or TRBV12-4 to TRBJ1-1; D is uncertain. Deletions cut 3 bases from V and 5 bases from J, with 4 bases between. The CDR3 covers 11 residues. CDR3 nucleotides: TGTGCCAGCAGTTTGGGTACTGAAGCTTTCTTT. Translation gives CASSLGTEAFF.

This clone was recorded at least ten times. This rearrangement joins TRBV7-8 to TRBJ2-1, with TRBD2 matching over 7 bases. This CDR3 is built from 15 residues. Looked up from germline, CDR1 is SGHVS and CDR2 is FQNEAQ. With V trimmed by 5 bases and J by 9 bases, 13 bases remained unmatched. CDR3 nucleotide sequence: TGTGCCAGCAGCCGACCCGGGGCGGGAGTCAGTGAGCAGTTCTTC. As protein: CASSRPGAGVSEQFF.

This clone was detected ten times or more. The chain has TRBV6-1 and TRBJ2-1; 8 positions match TRBD2. V was pared by 4 bases and J by 10 bases, with 3 bases of the junction left unmatched. CDR3 size: 12 residues. CDR1 and CDR2 (germline): MNHNS, SASEGT. CDR3 nucleotide sequence: TGTGCCAGCAGTGTTACTAGCGGAGAGCAGTTCTTC. Translation gives CASSVTSGEQFF.

The table lists this clone with many counts. The genes are TRBV7-6 and TRBJ2-7; 9 nucleotides agree with TRBD2. CDR1 is SGHVS and CDR2 is FNYEAQ in the germline V gene. This CDR3 has 15 amino acids. V was clipped by 5 bases and J by 5 bases; unmatched bases: 10. This CDR3 reads CASSPLGSGSNEQYF. The DNA for the CDR3 is TGTGCCAGCAGCCCGTTGGGTAGCGGGAGTAACGAGCAGTACTTC. The full variable domain, rest sourced from reference TRBV7-6 and TRBJ2-7, is GAGVSQSPRYKVTKRGQDVALRCDPISGHVSLYWYRQALGQGPEFLTYFNYEAQQDKSGLPNDRFSAERPEGSISTLTIQRTEQRDSAMYRCASSPLGSGSNEQYFGPGTRLTVT.

The genes are TRBV2 and TRBJ1-1; no reliable D call. V was shortened by 8 bases and J by 6 bases, with 13 bases between the two germline ends. Per the germline V gene, CDR1 is SNHLY and CDR2 is FYNNEI. The CDR3 contains 12 residues. The CDR3 DNA reads as TGTGCCAGCGGGCCGCTCCACTCTGAAGCTTTCTTT. Translation gives CASGPLHSEAFF.

This clone appeared many times. This chain connects TRBV9 to TRBJ2-7, with 12 bases identical to TRBD2. Germline V gene lookup returns CDR1 SGDLS and CDR2 YYNGEE. The CDR3 totals 16 residues. The V segment lost 5 bases and the J segment 2 bases; nucleotides outside the gene matches: 8. The CDR3 protein is CASSNPTSGSTYEQYF. CDR3 nucleotide sequence: TGTGCCAGCAGTAATCCGACTAGCGGGAGCACCTACGAGCAGTACTTC.

This clone was seen repeatedly, ten times or more. The rearrangement joins TRBV15 to TRBJ1-2; a possible D gene is TRBD1 (6 bases). The V end lost 1 base, the J end lost 8 bases, and 14 bases lay between the germline ends. CDR1 and CDR2 from the germline V gene are LNHNV and YYDKDF (reference sequence). The CDR3 extends over 14 amino acids. The CDR3 region has the DNA TGTGCCACCAGCAGAGGGGGGAACAGGGTCGGCTACACCTTC. It yields the protein CATSRGGNRVGYTF.

This clone was observed at least ten times. The sample holds other DNA sequences that translate to the same CDR3. J is TRBJ2-7 and V is TRBV2; either TRBD1 or TRBD2 may supply D (5 bases each). The CDR3 is 12 amino acids. The germline V gene has CDR1 SNHLY and CDR2 FYNNEI. Trimming cost V 6 bases and J 7 bases, with 13 bases left between them. CDR3 region: CASRTDEGEQYF. The CDR3 coding sequence is TGTGCCAGCAGAACAGACGAGGGGGAGCAGTACTTC.

This clone was counted at least ten times. The chain has TRBV4-3 and TRBJ2-3; D is undetermined. Trimming took 0 bases from V and 4 from J, leaving 11 bases between them. This CDR3 spans 15 amino acids. Germline values: CDR1 LGHNA, CDR2 YSLEER. CDR3 loop: CASSQELEAADTQYF. The DNA of the CDR3 is TGCGCCAGCAGCCAAGAGCTAGAAGCCGCAGATACGCAGTATTTT.

The table lists this clone with many counts. The genes are TRBV20-1 and TRBJ1-2, with TRBD1 matching 7 bases. This CDR3 spans 14 amino acids. Germline loops: CDR1 DFQATT, CDR2 SNEGSKA (reference sequence). Losses at the gene ends were 5 bases for V and 12 bases for J; bases not matched to a gene: 18. Written as DNA, the CDR3 is TGCAGTGCTTACACCGGGACAGCCGTGTTAGGTCACACCTTC. Translating it yields CSAYTGTAVLGHTF.

This clone has ten or more counts. This may arise from a read error, as a much more abundant clone is one base away. Other nucleotide sequences in the sample specify the same CDR3. The chain combines TRBV18 with TRBJ1-1; TRBD1 is a possible D gene (5 bases). This CDR3 is built from 15 residues. With 0 bases removed from V and 3 bases from J, the gap between germline ends came to 11 bases. Germline CDR1 KGHSH, CDR2 LQKENI. CDR3 loop: CASSPPAGRDTEAFF. The CDR3 coding sequence is TGTGCCAGCTCACCACCGGCAGGCAGGGACACTGAAGCTTTCTTT.

This clone occurred many times. This chain uses TRBV19 with TRBJ1-5; no clear D gene. Trimming pared 7 bases from V and 9 bases from J, leaving 16 bases between. Germline CDR1 and CDR2: LNHDA and SQIVND (reference sequence). The CDR3 runs 13 residues. CDR3: CASNRGLVLPQHF. CDR3 in DNA: TGTGCCAGTAATCGGGGTCTTGTACTGCCCCAGCATTTT.

In its sample, this clone was seen many times. This chain connects TRBV28 to TRBJ2-1; a possible D gene is TRBD2 (5 bases). V gave up 3 bases and J gave up 4 bases, with 16 bases separating them. CDR3 length: 16 amino acids. The V gene's germline CDR1 is MDHEN and CDR2 SYDVKM. The CDR3 sequence is CASSLVMGARYNEQFF. CDR3 DNA: TGTGCCAGCAGTTTGGTTATGGGAGCCCGTTACAATGAGCAGTTCTTC.